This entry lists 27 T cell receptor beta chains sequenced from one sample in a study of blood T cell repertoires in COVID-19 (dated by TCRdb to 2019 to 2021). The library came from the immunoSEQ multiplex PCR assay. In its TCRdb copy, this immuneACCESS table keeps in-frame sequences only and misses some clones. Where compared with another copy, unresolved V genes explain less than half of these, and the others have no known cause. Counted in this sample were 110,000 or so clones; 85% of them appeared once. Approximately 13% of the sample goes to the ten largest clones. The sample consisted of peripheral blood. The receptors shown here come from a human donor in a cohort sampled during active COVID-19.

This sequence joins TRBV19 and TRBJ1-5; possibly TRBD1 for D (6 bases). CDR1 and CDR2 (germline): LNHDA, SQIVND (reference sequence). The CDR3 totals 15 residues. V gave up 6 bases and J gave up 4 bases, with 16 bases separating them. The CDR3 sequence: CASSPLEQGNQPQHF. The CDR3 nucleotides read TGTGCCAGTAGCCCTCTGGAGCAGGGGAATCAGCCCCAGCATTTT.

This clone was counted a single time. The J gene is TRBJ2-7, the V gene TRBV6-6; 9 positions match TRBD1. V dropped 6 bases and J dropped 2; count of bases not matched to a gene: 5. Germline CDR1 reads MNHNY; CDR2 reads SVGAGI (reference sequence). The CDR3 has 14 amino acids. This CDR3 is CASRITGGPYEQYF. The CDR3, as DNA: TGTGCCAGCAGGATAACAGGGGGCCCCTACGAGCAGTACTTC.

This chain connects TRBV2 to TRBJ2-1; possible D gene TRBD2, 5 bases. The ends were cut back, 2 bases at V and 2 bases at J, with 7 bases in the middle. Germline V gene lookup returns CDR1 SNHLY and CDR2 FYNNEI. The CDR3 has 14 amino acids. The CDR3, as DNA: TGTGCCAGCAGTGAAATTAGCGCCTACAATGAGCAGTTCTTC. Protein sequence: CASSEISAYNEQFF.

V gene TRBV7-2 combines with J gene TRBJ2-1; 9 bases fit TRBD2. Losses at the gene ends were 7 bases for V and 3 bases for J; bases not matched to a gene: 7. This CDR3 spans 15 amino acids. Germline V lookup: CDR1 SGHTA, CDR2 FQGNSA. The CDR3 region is CASTPLAGIYNEQFF. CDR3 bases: TGTGCCAGCACGCCCCTAGCGGGGATCTACAATGAGCAGTTCTTC.

CDR3 protein: CASSEVPGRGRRPYEQYF. In DNA, the CDR3 is TGTGCCAGCAGTGAGGTCCCCGGCAGGGGGCGTCGTCCCTACGAGCAGTACTTC. The V gene is TRBV2, the J gene TRBJ2-7; 8 bases are shared with TRBD1. The CDR3 extends over 18 amino acids. The germline V gene encodes CDR1 SNHLY and CDR2 FYNNEI. The V segment lost 3 bases and the J segment 2 bases; nucleotides outside the gene matches: 15. The entire variable domain, with the rest obtained from reference TRBV2 and TRBJ2-7, is as follows: EPEVTQTPSHQVTQMGQEVILRCVPISNHLYFYWYRQILGQKVEFLVSFYNNEISEKSEIFDDQFSVERPDGSNFTLKIRSTKLEDSAMYFCASSEVPGRGRRPYEQYFGPGTRLTVT.

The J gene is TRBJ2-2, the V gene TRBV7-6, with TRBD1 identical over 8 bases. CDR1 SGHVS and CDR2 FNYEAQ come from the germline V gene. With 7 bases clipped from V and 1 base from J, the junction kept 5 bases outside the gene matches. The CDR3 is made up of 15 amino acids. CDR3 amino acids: CASTRQGLNTGELFF. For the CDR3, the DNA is TGTGCCAGCACCCGACAGGGGTTGAACACCGGGGAGCTGTTTTTT.

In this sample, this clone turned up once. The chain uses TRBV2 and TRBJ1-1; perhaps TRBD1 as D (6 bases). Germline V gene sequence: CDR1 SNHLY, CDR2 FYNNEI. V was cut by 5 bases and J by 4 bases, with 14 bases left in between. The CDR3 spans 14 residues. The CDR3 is CASSQRGAGTEAFF. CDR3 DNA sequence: TGTGCCAGCAGTCAGCGGGGGGCGGGCACTGAAGCTTTCTTT. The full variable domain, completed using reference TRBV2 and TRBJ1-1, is EPEVTQTPSHQVTQMGQEVILRCVPISNHLYFYWYRQILGQKVEFLVSFYNNEISEKSEIFDDQFSVERPDGSNFTLKIRSTKLEDSAMYFCASSQRGAGTEAFFGQGTRLTVV.

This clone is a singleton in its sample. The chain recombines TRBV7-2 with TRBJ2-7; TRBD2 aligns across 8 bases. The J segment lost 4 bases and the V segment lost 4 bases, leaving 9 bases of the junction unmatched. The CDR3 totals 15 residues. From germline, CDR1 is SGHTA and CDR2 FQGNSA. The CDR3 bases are TGTGCCAGCAGCTCCCGCGGGGGGCGCGTATACGAGCAGTACTTC. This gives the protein CASSSRGGRVYEQYF.

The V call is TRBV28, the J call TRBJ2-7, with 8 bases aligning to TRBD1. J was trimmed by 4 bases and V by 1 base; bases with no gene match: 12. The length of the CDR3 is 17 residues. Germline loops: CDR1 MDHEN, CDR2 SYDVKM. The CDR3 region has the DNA TGTGCCAGCAGTTTATCCTTCGGGACAGGTTACGTGTACGAGCAGTACTTC. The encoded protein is CASSLSFGTGYVYEQYF.

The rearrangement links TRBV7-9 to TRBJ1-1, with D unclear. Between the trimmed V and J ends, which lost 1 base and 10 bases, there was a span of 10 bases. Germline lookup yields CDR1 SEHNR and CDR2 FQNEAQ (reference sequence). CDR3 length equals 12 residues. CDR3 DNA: TGTGCCAGCAGCTTAGGGTCGGAGGCAGCTTTCTTT. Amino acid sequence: CASSLGSEAAFF.

The CDR3 DNA is TGTGCCAGCAGCGCGCTGGGACAGGGGGTAGCCAACGTCCTGACTTTC. Its translation is CASSALGQGVANVLTF. The V call is TRBV9, the J call TRBJ2-6; 11 nucleotides match TRBD1. The CDR3 has 16 amino acids. V lost 3 bases and J lost 7; bases outside the gene matches: 6. CDR1 SGDLS and CDR2 YYNGEE come from the germline V gene.

CDR3 nucleotide sequence: TGCAGCGTCCTTTCCCCCGGGGAAGATTACGAGCAGTACTTC. It is translated as CSVLSPGEDYEQYF. J is TRBJ2-7 and V is TRBV29-1; possible D gene TRBD2, 5 bases. V was trimmed by 6 bases and J by 4 bases, leaving 19 bases between them. Looked up from germline, CDR1 is SQVTM and CDR2 is ANQGSEA. CDR3 length: 14 residues.

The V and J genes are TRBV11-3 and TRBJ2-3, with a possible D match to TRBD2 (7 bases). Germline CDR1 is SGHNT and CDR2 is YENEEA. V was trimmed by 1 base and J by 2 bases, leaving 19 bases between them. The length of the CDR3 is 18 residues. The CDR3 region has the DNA TGTGCCAGCAGCTTAGGGTTTGGTGGCGGGGGCTCCACAGATACGCAGTATTTT. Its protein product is CASSLGFGGGGSTDTQYF.

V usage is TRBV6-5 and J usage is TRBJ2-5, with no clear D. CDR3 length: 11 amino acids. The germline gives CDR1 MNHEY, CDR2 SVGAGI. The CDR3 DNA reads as TGTGGGCTGTGGTCCCAAGAGACCCAGTACTTC. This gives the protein CGLWSQETQYF.

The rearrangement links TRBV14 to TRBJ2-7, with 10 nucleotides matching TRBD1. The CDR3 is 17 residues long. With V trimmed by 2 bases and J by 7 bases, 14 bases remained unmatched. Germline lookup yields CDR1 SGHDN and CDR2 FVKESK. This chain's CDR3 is CASSQRPWGQGNLEQYF. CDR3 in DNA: TGTGCCAGCAGCCAACGGCCCTGGGGACAGGGGAACCTTGAGCAGTACTTC.

The CDR3 reads CASSYSQGYGYTF. CDR3 coding DNA: TGTGCCAGCAGTTACTCCCAGGGCTATGGCTACACCTTC. The chain uses TRBV6-5 and TRBJ1-2; a weak D match, TRBD1 (5 bases). CDR1 is MNHEY and CDR2 is SVGAGI in the germline V gene. The CDR3 extends over 13 amino acids. The V gene lost 0 bases and the J gene lost 4 bases, with 6 bases spanning the gap.

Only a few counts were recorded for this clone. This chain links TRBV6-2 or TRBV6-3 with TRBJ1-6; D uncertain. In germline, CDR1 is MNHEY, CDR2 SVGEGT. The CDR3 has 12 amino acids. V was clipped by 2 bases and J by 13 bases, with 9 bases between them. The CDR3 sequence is CASSYAERPLHF. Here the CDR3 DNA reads TGTGCCAGCAGTTACGCCGAGCGGCCCCTCCACTTT.

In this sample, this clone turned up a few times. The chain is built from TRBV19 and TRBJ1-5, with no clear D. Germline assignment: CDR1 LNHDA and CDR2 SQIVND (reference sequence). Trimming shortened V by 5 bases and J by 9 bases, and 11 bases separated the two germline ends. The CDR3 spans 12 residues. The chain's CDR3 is CASSPRLGPQHF. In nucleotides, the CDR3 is TGTGCCAGTAGTCCCAGGTTGGGGCCCCAGCATTTT.

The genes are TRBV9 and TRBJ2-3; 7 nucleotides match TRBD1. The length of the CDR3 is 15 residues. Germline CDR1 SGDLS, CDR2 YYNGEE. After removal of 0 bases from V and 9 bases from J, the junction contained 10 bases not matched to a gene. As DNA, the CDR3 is TGTGCCAGCAGCGTAGGGGGACAGACCTCGGGGACGCAGTATTTT. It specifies CASSVGGQTSGTQYF.

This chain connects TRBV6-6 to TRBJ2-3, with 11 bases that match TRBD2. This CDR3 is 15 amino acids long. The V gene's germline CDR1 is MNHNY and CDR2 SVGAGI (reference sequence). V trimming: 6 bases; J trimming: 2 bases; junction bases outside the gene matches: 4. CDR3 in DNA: TGTGCCAGCAGAGATAGCGGGGGGGTCACAGATACGCAGTATTTT. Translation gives CASRDSGGVTDTQYF.

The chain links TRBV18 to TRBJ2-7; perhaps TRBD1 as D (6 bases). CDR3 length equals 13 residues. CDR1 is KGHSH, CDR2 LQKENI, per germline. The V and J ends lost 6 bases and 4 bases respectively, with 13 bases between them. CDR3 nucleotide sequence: TGTGCCAGCTCGGACAGCCCCACTTACGAGCAGTACTTC. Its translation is CASSDSPTYEQYF. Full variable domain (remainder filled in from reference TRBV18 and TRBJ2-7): NAGVMQNPRHLVRRRGQEARLRCSPMKGHSHVYWYRQLPEEGLKFMVYLQKENIIDESGMPKERFSAEFPKEGPSILRIQQVVRGDSAAYFCASSDSPTYEQYFGPGTRLTVT.

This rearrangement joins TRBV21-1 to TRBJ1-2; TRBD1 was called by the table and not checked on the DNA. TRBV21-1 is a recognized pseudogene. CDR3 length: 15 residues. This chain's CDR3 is CASSKAGAGGYGYTF. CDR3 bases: TGTGCCAGCAGCAAAGCTGGCGCAGGGGGATATGGCTACACCTTC.

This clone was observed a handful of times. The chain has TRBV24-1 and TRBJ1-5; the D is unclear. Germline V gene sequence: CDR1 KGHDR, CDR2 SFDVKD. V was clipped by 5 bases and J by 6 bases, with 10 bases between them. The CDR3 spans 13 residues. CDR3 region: CATSAGLGQPQHF. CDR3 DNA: TGTGCCACCAGTGCCGGGTTAGGTCAGCCCCAGCATTTT.

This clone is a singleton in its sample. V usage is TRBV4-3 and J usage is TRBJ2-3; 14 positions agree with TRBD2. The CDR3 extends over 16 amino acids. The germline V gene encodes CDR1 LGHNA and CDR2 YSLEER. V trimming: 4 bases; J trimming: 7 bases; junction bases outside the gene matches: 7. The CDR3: CASSPRLAGGLNTQYF. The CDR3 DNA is TGCGCCAGCAGCCCCAGACTAGCGGGGGGGCTTAATACGCAGTATTTT.

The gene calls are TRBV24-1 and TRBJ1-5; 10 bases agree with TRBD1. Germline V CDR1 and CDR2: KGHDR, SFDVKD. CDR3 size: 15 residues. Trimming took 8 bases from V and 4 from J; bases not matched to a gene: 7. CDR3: CATNSGTGDNQPQHF. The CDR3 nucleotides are TGTGCCACCAACTCCGGGACAGGGGATAATCAGCCCCAGCATTTT.

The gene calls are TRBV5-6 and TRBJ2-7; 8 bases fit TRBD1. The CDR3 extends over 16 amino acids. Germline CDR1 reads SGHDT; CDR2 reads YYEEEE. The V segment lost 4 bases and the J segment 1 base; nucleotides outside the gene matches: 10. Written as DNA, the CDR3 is TGTGCCAGCAGCCCTCAAAGACAGGGGAAGTCCTACGAGCAGTACTTC. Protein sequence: CASSPQRQGKSYEQYF.

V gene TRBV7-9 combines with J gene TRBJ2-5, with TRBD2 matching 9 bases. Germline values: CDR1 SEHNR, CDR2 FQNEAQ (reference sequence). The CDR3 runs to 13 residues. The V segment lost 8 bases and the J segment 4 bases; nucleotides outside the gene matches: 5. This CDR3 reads CASRGGVRETQYF. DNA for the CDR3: TGTGCCAGCCGCGGGGGGGTCCGAGAGACCCAGTACTTC. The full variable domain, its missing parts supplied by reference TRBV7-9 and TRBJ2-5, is DTGVSQNPRHKITKRGQNVTFRCDPISEHNRLYWYRQTLGQGPEFLTYFQNEAQLEKSRLLSDRFSAERPKGSFSTLEIQRTEQGDSAMYLCASRGGVRETQYFGPGTRLLVL.